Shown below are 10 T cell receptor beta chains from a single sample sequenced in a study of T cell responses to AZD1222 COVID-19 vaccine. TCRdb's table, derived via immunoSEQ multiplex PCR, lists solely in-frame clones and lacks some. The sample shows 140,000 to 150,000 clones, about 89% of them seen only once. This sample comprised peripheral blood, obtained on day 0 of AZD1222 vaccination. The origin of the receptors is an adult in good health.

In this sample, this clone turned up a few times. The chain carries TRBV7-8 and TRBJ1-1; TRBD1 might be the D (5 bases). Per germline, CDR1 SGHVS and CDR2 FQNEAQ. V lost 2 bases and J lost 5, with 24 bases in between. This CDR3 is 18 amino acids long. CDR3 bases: TGTGCCAGCAGCTTATACTTCGGGGGAGAGGGTCGTCCAACTGAAGCTTTCTTT. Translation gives CASSLYFGGEGRPTEAFF.

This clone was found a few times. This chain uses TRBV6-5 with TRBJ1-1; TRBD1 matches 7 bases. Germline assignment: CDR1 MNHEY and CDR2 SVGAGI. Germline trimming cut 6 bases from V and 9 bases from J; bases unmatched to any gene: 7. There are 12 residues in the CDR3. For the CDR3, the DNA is TGTGCCAGCAGCCAGGGGGGCTTGAAAGCTTTCTTT. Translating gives CASSQGGLKAFF.

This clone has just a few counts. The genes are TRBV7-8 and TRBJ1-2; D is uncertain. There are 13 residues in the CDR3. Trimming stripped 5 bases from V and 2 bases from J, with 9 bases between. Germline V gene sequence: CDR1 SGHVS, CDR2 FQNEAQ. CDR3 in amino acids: CASSRTVNYGYTF. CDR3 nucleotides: TGTGCCAGCAGCCGGACGGTAAACTATGGCTACACCTTC.

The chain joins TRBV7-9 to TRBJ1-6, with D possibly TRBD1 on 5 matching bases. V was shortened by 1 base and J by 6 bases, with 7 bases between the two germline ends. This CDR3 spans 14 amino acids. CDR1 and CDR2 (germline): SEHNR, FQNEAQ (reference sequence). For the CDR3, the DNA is TGTGCCAGCAGCTTAGGACAGCTTAATTCACCCCTCCACTTT. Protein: CASSLGQLNSPLHF.

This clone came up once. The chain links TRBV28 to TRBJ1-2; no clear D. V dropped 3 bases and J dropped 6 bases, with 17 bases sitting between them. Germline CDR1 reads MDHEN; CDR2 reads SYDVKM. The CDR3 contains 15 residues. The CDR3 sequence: CASSLGSPDTHGYTF. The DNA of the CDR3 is TGTGCCAGCAGTTTGGGCAGCCCAGACACCCATGGCTACACCTTC.

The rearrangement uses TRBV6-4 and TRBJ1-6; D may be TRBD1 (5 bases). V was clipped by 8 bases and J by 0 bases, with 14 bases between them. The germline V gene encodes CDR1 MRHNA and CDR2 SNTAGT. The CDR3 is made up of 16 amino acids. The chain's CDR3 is CASPQGTSSYNSPLHF. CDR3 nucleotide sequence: TGTGCCAGCCCCCAGGGCACTAGCTCCTATAATTCACCCCTCCACTTT.

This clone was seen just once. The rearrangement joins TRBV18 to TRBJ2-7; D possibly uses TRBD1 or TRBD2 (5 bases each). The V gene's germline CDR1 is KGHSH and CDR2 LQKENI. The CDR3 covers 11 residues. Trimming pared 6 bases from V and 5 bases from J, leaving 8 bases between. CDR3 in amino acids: CASSRDDEQYF. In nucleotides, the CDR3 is TGTGCCAGCTCCCGGGACGACGAGCAGTACTTC.

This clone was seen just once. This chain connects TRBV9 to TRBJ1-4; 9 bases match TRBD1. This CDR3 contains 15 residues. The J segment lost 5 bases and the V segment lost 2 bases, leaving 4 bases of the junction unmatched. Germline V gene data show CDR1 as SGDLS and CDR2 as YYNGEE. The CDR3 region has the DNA TGTGCCAGCAGCGTCCACGGGACAGGGAATGAAAAACTGTTTTTT. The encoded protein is CASSVHGTGNEKLFF.

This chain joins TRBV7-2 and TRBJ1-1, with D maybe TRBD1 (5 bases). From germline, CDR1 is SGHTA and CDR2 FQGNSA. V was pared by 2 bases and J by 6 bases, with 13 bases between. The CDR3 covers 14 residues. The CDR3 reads CASSLRRGGAEAFF. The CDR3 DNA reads TGTGCCAGCAGCTTAAGAAGGGGAGGGGCTGAAGCTTTCTTT.

CDR3 in amino acids: CASSLTGDSNQPQHF. In DNA form, the CDR3 reads TGTGCCAGCAGTCTGACAGGGGATAGCAATCAGCCCCAGCATTTT. The chain uses TRBV28 and TRBJ1-5, with 8 nucleotides matching TRBD1. CDR1 is MDHEN, CDR2 SYDVKM, per germline. With V trimmed by 5 bases and J by 0 bases, 3 bases remained unmatched. This CDR3 has 15 amino acids.